The 5 T cell receptor beta chains below all came from one sample that was sequenced in a study of Ad26.COV2.S vaccination and SARS-CoV-2 variants. Using immunoSEQ multiplex PCR, the repertoire was profiled, and TCRdb retains in-frame clones only, with some absent. Of about 680,000 clones in the sample, roughly nine tenths were seen once. Treatment denoted: roughly 19 received Ad26.COV2.S at low or high dose, single or two shots; about 5 received placebo; per-sample allocation not given. Repertoires come from day 63 after the first vaccine or placebo injection. Sequenced here: peripheral blood, sampled in a trial of Ad26.COV2.S vaccine versus placebo. The source of these receptors is a person aged 18-65 years who received the Ad26.COV2.S COVID-19 vaccine or a placebo.

This chain joins TRBV30 and TRBJ2-5; 11 nucleotides line up with TRBD2. CDR3 length: 13 amino acids. Germline V gene sequence: CDR1 GTSNPN, CDR2 SVGIG (reference sequence). V gave up 5 bases and J gave up 6 bases; unmatched junction bases: 5. This CDR3 is CAWALAGVKTQYF. The CDR3 nucleotides are TGTGCCTGGGCACTAGCGGGGGTTAAGACCCAGTACTTC.

The rearrangement links TRBV30 to TRBJ2-7; a possible D gene is TRBD1 (6 bases). The CDR3 runs 14 residues. Trimming took 2 bases from V and 0 from J, leaving 11 bases between them. CDR1 and CDR2 (germline): GTSNPN, SVGIG (reference sequence). The CDR3, as DNA: TGTGCCTGGAGTATCGGCAGGGGCTCCTACGAGCAGTACTTC. It encodes CAWSIGRGSYEQYF.

The chain recombines TRBV4-3 with TRBJ1-4, with unresolved D. V was shortened by 4 bases and J by 5 bases, with 8 bases between the two germline ends. CDR1 is LGHNA, CDR2 YSLEER, per germline. The CDR3 consists of 13 residues. The CDR3 is CASSPRGNEKLFF. The CDR3 DNA reads as TGCGCCAGCAGCCCCCGAGGGAATGAAAAACTGTTTTTT.

This chain connects TRBV3-1 (or the pseudogene TRBV3-2) to TRBJ2-1; D possibly corresponds to TRBD2 (5 bases). The V and J ends lost 3 bases and 4 bases respectively, with 13 bases between them. This CDR3 is built from 15 residues. Germline V lookup: CDR1 LGHDT, CDR2 YNNKEL (reference sequence). The CDR3 bases are TGTGCCAGCAGCCAGGTTGTAGGGAGTTACAATGAGCAGTTCTTC. Its translation is CASSQVVGSYNEQFF.

This clone has just one count. This sequence joins TRBV6-5 and TRBJ1-6; D ambiguous. Trimming removed 2 bases from V and 8 bases from J, with 7 bases in between. From germline, CDR1 is MNHEY and CDR2 SVGAGI. The CDR3 extends over 13 amino acids. The CDR3 DNA sequence: TGTGCCAGCAGTTACCCAGGCGATTCACCCCTCCACTTT. Translating it yields CASSYPGDSPLHF.